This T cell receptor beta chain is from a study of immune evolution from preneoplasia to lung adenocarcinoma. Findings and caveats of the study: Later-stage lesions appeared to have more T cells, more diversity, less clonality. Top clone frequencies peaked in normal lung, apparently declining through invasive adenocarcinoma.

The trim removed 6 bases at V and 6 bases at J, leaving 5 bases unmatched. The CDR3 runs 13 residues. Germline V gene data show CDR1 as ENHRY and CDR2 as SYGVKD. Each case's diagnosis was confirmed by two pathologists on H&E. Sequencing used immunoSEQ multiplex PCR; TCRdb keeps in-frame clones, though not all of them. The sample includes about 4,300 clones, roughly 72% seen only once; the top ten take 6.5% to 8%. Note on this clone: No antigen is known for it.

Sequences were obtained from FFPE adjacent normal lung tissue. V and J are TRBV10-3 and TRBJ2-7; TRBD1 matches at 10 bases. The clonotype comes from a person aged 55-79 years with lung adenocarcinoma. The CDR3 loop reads CAISTGTGVEQYF. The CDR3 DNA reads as TGTGCCATCAGCACCGGGACAGGGGTCGAGCAGTACTTC.